This T cell receptor beta chain was captured in a study of blood T cell repertoires in COVID-19. Trimming removed 4 bases from V and 10 bases from J; junction bases left unmatched: 13. CDR1 SGHRS and CDR2 YFSETQ come from the germline V gene. The CDR3 sequence is 16 residues long. The table came from immunoSEQ multiplex PCR; TCRdb's copy has only in-frame clones and leaves some out. This sample has under 300,000 clones, with roughly nine tenths found just once. This sequence originates from a woman aged 40 to 50 who had recovered from COVID-19. Sequenced material: peripheral blood. This sequence joins TRBV5-1 and TRBJ1-6; 8 nucleotides match TRBD1. The CDR3 sequence is CASSQRTGNGGSPLHF. Written as DNA, the CDR3 is TGCGCCAGCAGCCAGAGGACAGGGAACGGGGGGTCACCCCTCCACTTT. The full variable domain, its missing parts supplied by reference TRBV5-1 and TRBJ1-6, is KAGVTQTPRYLIKTRGQQVTLSCSPISGHRSVSWYQQTPGQGLQFLFEYFSETQRNKGNFPGRFSGRQFSNSRSEMNVSTLELGDSALYLCASSQRTGNGGSPLHFGNGTRLTVT.